This record concerns one T cell receptor beta chain sequence. The antigen is unknown. The entry originates in a study of T-cell reconstitution after alpha-beta-depleted transplantation in children. Notes on the study in general: About two months after transplant, alpha-beta T cells reportedly came from several hundred expanded graft clones. T-cell numbers and diversity one year post-transplant derived largely from freshly generated T cells. It was surviving recipient T cells and thymic progenitors that gave some patients high TCRbeta diversity at day 60.

It was with unique molecular identifiers that the TCRbeta library was prepared. TCRdb re-called the PCR reads through MiXCR, storing one row per CDR3 protein. The repertoire includes about 290,000 distinct CDR3 sequences, nearly 8% of them detected once, and approximately 9.6% sits in the top ten. Trimming stripped 7 bases from V and 5 bases from J, with 12 bases between. Germline V lookup: CDR1 SNHLY, CDR2 FYNNEI. The CDR3 has 13 residues. The sequence came from a female patient aged 2-10 years who had a stem cell transplant for Fanconi anemia, so the T cells may come from the graft donor. Sequencing was performed on peripheral blood, taken 360 days after TCRalphabeta/CD19-depleted stem cell transplant. V gene TRBV2 combines with J gene TRBJ2-1, with D possibly TRBD1 on 6 matching bases. This CDR3 is CASTRTDNNEQFF. The CDR3 DNA sequence: TGTGCCAGCACCAGGACAGACAACAATGAGCAGTTCTTC.